These T cell receptor beta chains were read from a single sample in a study of T-cell reconstitution after alpha-beta-depleted transplantation in children. TCRdb passed the PCR reads through MiXCR, listing each CDR3 protein once. The sample carries some 590,000 distinct CDR3 sequences, 8% to 11% recorded once. Sample: PBMCs from the stem cell graft donor, taken from the stem cell graft. The source is a human donor who donated a stem cell graft to a child with acute myeloid leukemia. The CDR3 runs from the conserved cysteine through the conserved F or W. The D gene is left open where the match is weak. Rows may omit the clone size; those that give it use once, few, many or a size class.

cdr3_nt: TGCAGTGCTAGTATTCCGGGACTTAATGAAAAACTGTTTTTT
cdr3_aa: CSASIPGLNEKLFF
clone_size: -
d_call: -
v_call: TRBV20-1
j_call: TRBJ1-4

cdr3_nt: TGTGCCAGCAGCGGTGACGGGTCGGCACATTCACCCCTCCACTTT
cdr3_aa: CASSGDGSAHSPLHF
clone_size: few
d_call: -
v_call: TRBV5-5
j_call: TRBJ1-6

cdr3_nt: TGTGCCAGGCTCGTGCCCGTTCATCCCCCCGTATCGCAGTATTTT
cdr3_aa: CARLVPVHPPVSQYF
clone_size: few
d_call: -
v_call: TRBV14
j_call: TRBJ2-3

cdr3_nt: TGCGCCAGCAGCCGCCTGGGAGGGGACAATGAGCAGTTCTTC
cdr3_aa: CASSRLGGDNEQFF
clone_size: few
d_call: TRBD2
v_call: TRBV5-1
j_call: TRBJ2-1

cdr3_nt: TGCAGCGCGACAACAAAGGAGACCCAGTACTTC
cdr3_aa: CSATTKETQYF
clone_size: few
d_call: -
v_call: TRBV29-1
j_call: TRBJ2-5

cdr3_nt: TGTGCCACCAGTGCCCCCCGGGACAGGGGTTATGGCTACACCTTC
cdr3_aa: CATSAPRDRGYGYTF
clone_size: many
d_call: TRBD1
v_call: TRBV24-1
j_call: TRBJ1-2

cdr3_nt: TGTGCCAGCAGCTCCCAGGGGCGGGACCAAGAGACCCAGTACTTC
cdr3_aa: CASSSQGRDQETQYF
clone_size: few
d_call: -
v_call: TRBV7-2
j_call: TRBJ2-5

cdr3_nt: TGTGCCACCGGCGGGACAGGACCTTCCTACGAGCAGTACTTC
cdr3_aa: CATGGTGPSYEQYF
clone_size: few
d_call: TRBD1
v_call: TRBV24-1
j_call: TRBJ2-7

cdr3_nt: TGTGCCAGCACCCTAACAGGGTCAAATCAGCCCCAGCATTTT
cdr3_aa: CASTLTGSNQPQHF
clone_size: many
d_call: -
v_call: TRBV6-5
j_call: TRBJ1-5

cdr3_nt: TGCAGTGCTAGAGAGACCCTTAGCGGGGCGCGCAATGAGCAGTTCTTC
cdr3_aa: CSARETLSGARNEQFF
clone_size: few
d_call: TRBD2
v_call: TRBV20-1
j_call: TRBJ2-1

cdr3_nt: TGCAGTGCTAGCCCCCGGGACCGCTTCGAGGGTGAGCAGTTCTTC
cdr3_aa: CSASPRDRFEGEQFF
clone_size: many
d_call: -
v_call: TRBV20-1
j_call: TRBJ2-1

cdr3_nt: TGTGCCAGCAGTTCCGGACACCAGAATGAGCAGTTCTTC
cdr3_aa: CASSSGHQNEQFF
clone_size: many
d_call: -
v_call: TRBV12-3/TRBV12-4
j_call: TRBJ2-1

cdr3_nt: TGCAGCGTGGCCTTAGCGGGAGTCACCGGGGAGCTGTTTTTT
cdr3_aa: CSVALAGVTGELFF
clone_size: -
d_call: TRBD2
v_call: TRBV29-1
j_call: TRBJ2-2

cdr3_nt: TGTGCCAGCAGTGACTCGACAGGGGGGAACGAAAAACTGTTTTTT
cdr3_aa: CASSDSTGGNEKLFF
clone_size: -
d_call: TRBD1
v_call: TRBV6-4
j_call: TRBJ1-4

cdr3_nt: TGTGCCAGCAGAGTCCAGGAGGCCTACGAGCAGTACTTC
cdr3_aa: CASRVQEAYEQYF
clone_size: few
d_call: -
v_call: TRBV27
j_call: TRBJ2-7

cdr3_nt: TGTGCCAGCAGCCAGGGGTACGGAGAGACCCAGTACTTC
cdr3_aa: CASSQGYGETQYF
clone_size: many
d_call: -
v_call: TRBV14
j_call: TRBJ2-5

cdr3_nt: TGTGCCAGCAGCACAGCTCTGGACAGGACCTCTGAAGCTTTCTTT
cdr3_aa: CASSTALDRTSEAFF
clone_size: many
d_call: TRBD1
v_call: TRBV9
j_call: TRBJ1-1

cdr3_nt: TGTGCCTGGAGTGTATGGCTAGCGGGAGGCCTAGAGACCCAGTACTTC
cdr3_aa: CAWSVWLAGGLETQYF
clone_size: few
d_call: TRBD2
v_call: TRBV30
j_call: TRBJ2-5

cdr3_nt: TGTGCCAGCAGCGTAGACGGTGGGGTCGGAGATGAGCAGTACTTC
cdr3_aa: CASSVDGGVGDEQYF
clone_size: few
d_call: -
v_call: TRBV9
j_call: TRBJ2-7

cdr3_nt: TGTGCCAGCAGTCCCGGGGCGGCCTCGCTCACAGATACGCAGTATTTT
cdr3_aa: CASSPGAASLTDTQYF
clone_size: many
d_call: -
v_call: TRBV12-3/TRBV12-4
j_call: TRBJ2-3

cdr3_nt: TGTGCCAGCAGCCCCACCGGGGTGGGGACCCAGTACTTC
cdr3_aa: CASSPTGVGTQYF
clone_size: -
d_call: -
v_call: TRBV12-3/TRBV12-4
j_call: TRBJ2-5

cdr3_nt: TGTGCCAGCAGCCAAGATGGAGGACTAGGGAACGAGCAGTACTTC
cdr3_aa: CASSQDGGLGNEQYF
clone_size: -
d_call: TRBD2
v_call: TRBV4-2
j_call: TRBJ2-7

cdr3_nt: TGTGCCAGCTCCTCCGAGGTCACAGATACGCAGTATTTT
cdr3_aa: CASSSEVTDTQYF
clone_size: many
d_call: -
v_call: TRBV6-4
j_call: TRBJ2-3

cdr3_nt: TGTGCCACCAGCAGAGTTACGGGGACAGGGGTCGGCGAGCAGTACTTC
cdr3_aa: CATSRVTGTGVGEQYF
clone_size: -
d_call: TRBD1
v_call: TRBV15
j_call: TRBJ2-7

cdr3_nt: TGCAGTGCTAGTCTCGAGGCTAGCGGGAGGTACAATGAGCAGTTCTTC
cdr3_aa: CSASLEASGRYNEQFF
clone_size: many
d_call: TRBD2
v_call: TRBV20-1
j_call: TRBJ2-1

cdr3_nt: TGTGCTTCCATTCGGAGGGTAGCGGGGAAGGTCAATGAGCAGTTCTTC
cdr3_aa: CASIRRVAGKVNEQFF
clone_size: -
d_call: TRBD2
v_call: TRBV30
j_call: TRBJ2-1

cdr3_nt: TGTGCCAGCTCACCATCAGCGGGAGGACGCACAGATACGCAGTATTTT
cdr3_aa: CASSPSAGGRTDTQYF
clone_size: -
d_call: TRBD2
v_call: TRBV18
j_call: TRBJ2-3

cdr3_nt: TGTGCCAGCAGCCTTTGGCTAGCGGGAAAGGCCGGGGAGCTGTTTTTT
cdr3_aa: CASSLWLAGKAGELFF
clone_size: -
d_call: TRBD2
v_call: TRBV7-2
j_call: TRBJ2-2

cdr3_nt: TGCAGTGCCCTAACTACCTTAATCAACCTATACAATGAGCAGTTCTTC
cdr3_aa: CSALTTLINLYNEQFF
clone_size: many
d_call: -
v_call: TRBV20-1
j_call: TRBJ2-1

cdr3_nt: TGTGCCAGCAGTTTCTCCGGACTAGCGGGCGTCTCCTACGAGCAGTACTTC
cdr3_aa: CASSFSGLAGVSYEQYF
clone_size: -
d_call: TRBD2
v_call: TRBV6-5
j_call: TRBJ2-7

cdr3_nt: TGTGCCTGGAGTGCGGACTACACCGGGGAGCTGTTTTTT
cdr3_aa: CAWSADYTGELFF
clone_size: -
d_call: -
v_call: TRBV30
j_call: TRBJ2-2

cdr3_nt: TGCAGCGTCGGAGGTCCCTTAAACGGGGAGCTGTTTTTT
cdr3_aa: CSVGGPLNGELFF
clone_size: -
d_call: -
v_call: TRBV29-1
j_call: TRBJ2-2

cdr3_nt: TGTGCCAGCAGAGCTAGCGTAGGTACGCAGTATTTT
cdr3_aa: CASRASVGTQYF
clone_size: many
d_call: -
v_call: TRBV12-3/TRBV12-4
j_call: TRBJ2-3

cdr3_nt: TGTGCCAGCAGCCAAGCCCGAGGAGGTGAGCAGTTCTTC
cdr3_aa: CASSQARGGEQFF
clone_size: few
d_call: -
v_call: TRBV3-1
j_call: TRBJ2-1

cdr3_nt: TGCAGCGTCCGCATGGGGACAGGCTTAAGTGATACGCAGTATTTT
cdr3_aa: CSVRMGTGLSDTQYF
clone_size: -
d_call: TRBD1
v_call: TRBV29-1
j_call: TRBJ2-3

cdr3_nt: TGCGCCAGCAGCGCGCCGGGACTAGCGGGAGTAATTGAGCAGTTCTTC
cdr3_aa: CASSAPGLAGVIEQFF
clone_size: few
d_call: TRBD2
v_call: TRBV5-1
j_call: TRBJ2-1

cdr3_nt: TGCGCCAGCAGCTTGGACTCGGGGGGAGGGAATCAGCCCCAGCATTTT
cdr3_aa: CASSLDSGGGNQPQHF
clone_size: -
d_call: -
v_call: TRBV5-1
j_call: TRBJ1-5

cdr3_nt: TGTGCCAGCAGCCCTAGCGGGAGTGCCTACAATGAGCAGTTCTTC
cdr3_aa: CASSPSGSAYNEQFF
clone_size: many
d_call: TRBD2
v_call: TRBV4-2
j_call: TRBJ2-1

cdr3_nt: TGTGCCAGCAGCCAAGAGACTGGAGAGACCCAGTACTTC
cdr3_aa: CASSQETGETQYF
clone_size: few
d_call: -
v_call: TRBV4-2
j_call: TRBJ2-5